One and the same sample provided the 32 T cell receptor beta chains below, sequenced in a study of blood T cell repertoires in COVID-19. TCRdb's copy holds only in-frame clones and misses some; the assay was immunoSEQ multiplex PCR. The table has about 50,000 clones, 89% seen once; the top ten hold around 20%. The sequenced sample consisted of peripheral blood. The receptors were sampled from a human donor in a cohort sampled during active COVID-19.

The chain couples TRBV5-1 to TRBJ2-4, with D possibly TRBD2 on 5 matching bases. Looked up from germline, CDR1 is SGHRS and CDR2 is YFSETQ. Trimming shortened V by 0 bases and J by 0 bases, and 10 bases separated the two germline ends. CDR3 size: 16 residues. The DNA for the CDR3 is TGCGCCAGCAGCTTGGAGGTAGGACTAGCCAAAAACATTCAGTACTTC. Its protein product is CASSLEVGLAKNIQYF.

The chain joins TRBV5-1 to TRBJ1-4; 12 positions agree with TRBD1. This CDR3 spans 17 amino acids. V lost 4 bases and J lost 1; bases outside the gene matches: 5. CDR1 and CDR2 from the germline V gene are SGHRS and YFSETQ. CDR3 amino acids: CASSLRDRGQTNEKLFF. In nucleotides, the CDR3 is TGCGCCAGCAGCCTCCGGGACAGGGGGCAAACTAATGAAAAACTGTTTTTT. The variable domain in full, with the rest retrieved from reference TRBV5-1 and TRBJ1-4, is KAGVTQTPRYLIKTRGQQVTLSCSPISGHRSVSWYQQTPGQGLQFLFEYFSETQRNKGNFPGRFSGRQFSNSRSEMNVSTLELGDSALYLCASSLRDRGQTNEKLFFGSGTQLSVL.

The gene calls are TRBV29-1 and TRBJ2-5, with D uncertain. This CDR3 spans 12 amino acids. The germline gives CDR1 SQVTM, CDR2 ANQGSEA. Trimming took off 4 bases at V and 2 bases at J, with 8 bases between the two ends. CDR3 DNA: TGCAGCGTTGTGCAGTCACAAGAGACCCAGTACTTC. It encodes CSVVQSQETQYF.

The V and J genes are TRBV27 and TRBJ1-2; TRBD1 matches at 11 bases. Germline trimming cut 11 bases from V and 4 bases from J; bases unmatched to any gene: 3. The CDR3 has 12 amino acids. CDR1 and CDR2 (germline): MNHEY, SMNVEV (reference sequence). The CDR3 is CASGTGGYGYTF. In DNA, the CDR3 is TGTGCCTCCGGGACAGGGGGCTATGGCTACACCTTC.

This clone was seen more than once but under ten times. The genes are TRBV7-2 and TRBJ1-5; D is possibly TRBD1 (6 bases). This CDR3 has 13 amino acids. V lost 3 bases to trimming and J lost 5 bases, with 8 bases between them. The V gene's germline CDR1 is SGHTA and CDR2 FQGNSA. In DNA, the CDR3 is TGTGCCAGCAGCTTGGGACACGATCAGCCCCAGCATTTT. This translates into CASSLGHDQPQHF.

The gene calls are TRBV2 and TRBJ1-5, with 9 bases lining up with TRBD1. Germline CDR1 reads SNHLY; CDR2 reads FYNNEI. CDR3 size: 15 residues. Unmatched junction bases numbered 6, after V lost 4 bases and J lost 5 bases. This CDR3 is CASSAVTGGDQPQHF. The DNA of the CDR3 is TGTGCCAGCAGTGCCGTGACAGGGGGGGATCAGCCCCAGCATTTT.

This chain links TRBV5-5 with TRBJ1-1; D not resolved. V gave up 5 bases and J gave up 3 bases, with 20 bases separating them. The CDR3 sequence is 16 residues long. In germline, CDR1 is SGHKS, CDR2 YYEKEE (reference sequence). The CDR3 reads CASRVEYSRSDTEAFF. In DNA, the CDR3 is TGTGCCAGCAGGGTGGAGTACTCAAGATCGGACACTGAAGCTTTCTTT.

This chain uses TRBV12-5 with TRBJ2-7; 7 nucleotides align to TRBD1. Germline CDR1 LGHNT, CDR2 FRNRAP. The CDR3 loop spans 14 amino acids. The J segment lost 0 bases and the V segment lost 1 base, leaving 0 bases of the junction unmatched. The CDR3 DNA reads TGTGCTAGTGGTTTGGGGACAGGCTCCTACGAGCAGTACTTC. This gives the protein CASGLGTGSYEQYF.

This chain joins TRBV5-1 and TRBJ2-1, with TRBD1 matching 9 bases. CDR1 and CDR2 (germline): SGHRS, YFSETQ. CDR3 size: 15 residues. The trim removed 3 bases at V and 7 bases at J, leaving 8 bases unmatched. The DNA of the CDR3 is TGCGCCAGCAGCTCCGGACAGGGGAGTCAAAATGAGCAGTTCTTC. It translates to CASSSGQGSQNEQFF.

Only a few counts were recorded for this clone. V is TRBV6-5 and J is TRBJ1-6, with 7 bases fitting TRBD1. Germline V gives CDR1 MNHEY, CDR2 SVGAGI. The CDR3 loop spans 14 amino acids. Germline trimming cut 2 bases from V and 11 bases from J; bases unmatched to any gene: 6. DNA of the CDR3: TGTGCCAGCAGTTACGACAGGGTTTCGGCACCCCTCCACTTT. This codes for CASSYDRVSAPLHF.

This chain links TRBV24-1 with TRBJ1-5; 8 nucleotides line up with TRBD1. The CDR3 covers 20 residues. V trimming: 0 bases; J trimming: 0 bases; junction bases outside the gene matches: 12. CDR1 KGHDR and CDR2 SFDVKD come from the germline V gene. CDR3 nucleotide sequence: TGTGCCACCAGTGATTTGCGGGACAGGAAACGCGTGAATAGCAATCAGCCCCAGCATTTT. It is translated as CATSDLRDRKRVNSNQPQHF.

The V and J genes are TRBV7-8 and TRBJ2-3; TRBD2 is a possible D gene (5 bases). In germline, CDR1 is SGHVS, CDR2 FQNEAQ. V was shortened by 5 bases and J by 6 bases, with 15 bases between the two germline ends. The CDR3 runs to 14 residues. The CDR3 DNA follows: TGTGCCAGCAGCAAAGACCGGGAAAGGGATACGCAGTATTTT. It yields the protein CASSKDRERDTQYF.

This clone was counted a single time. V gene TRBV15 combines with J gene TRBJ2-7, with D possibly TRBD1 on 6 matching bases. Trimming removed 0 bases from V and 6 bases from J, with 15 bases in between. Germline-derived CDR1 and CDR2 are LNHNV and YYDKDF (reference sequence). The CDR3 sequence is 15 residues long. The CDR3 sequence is CATSRDRAGASEQYF. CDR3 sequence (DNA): TGTGCCACCAGCAGAGATCGGGCAGGGGCCAGCGAGCAGTACTTC.

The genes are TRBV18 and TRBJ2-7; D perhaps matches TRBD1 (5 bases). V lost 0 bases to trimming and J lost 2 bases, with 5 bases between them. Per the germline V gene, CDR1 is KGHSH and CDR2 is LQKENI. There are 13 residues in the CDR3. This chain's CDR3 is CASSPPGPYEQYF. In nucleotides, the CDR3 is TGTGCCAGCTCACCACCGGGGCCCTACGAGCAGTACTTC.

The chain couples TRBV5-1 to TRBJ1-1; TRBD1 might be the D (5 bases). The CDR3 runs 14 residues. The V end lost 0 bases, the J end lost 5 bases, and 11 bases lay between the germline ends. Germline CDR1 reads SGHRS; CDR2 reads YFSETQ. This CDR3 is CASSLVGRVTEAFF. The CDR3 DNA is TGCGCCAGCAGCTTGGTTGGCAGGGTAACTGAAGCTTTCTTT. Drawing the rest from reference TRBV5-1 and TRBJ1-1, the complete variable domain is KAGVTQTPRYLIKTRGQQVTLSCSPISGHRSVSWYQQTPGQGLQFLFEYFSETQRNKGNFPGRFSGRQFSNSRSEMNVSTLELGDSALYLCASSLVGRVTEAFFGQGTRLTVV.

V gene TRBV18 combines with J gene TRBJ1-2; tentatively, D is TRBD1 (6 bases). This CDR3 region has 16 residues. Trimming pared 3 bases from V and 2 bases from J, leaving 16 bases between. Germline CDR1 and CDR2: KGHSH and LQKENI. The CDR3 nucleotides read TGTGCCAGCTCACCCGGGGGGCACAGGCCCAACTATGGCTACACCTTC. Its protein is CASSPGGHRPNYGYTF.

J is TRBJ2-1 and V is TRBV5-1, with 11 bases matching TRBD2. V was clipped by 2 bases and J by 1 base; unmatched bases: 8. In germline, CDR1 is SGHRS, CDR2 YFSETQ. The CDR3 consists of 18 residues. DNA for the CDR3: TGCGCCAGCAGCTTCCCTAGCGGGGGGCCCCAATCCTACAATGAGCAGTTCTTC. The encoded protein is CASSFPSGGPQSYNEQFF.

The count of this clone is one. CDR3 sequence reads: CASSSLRDYGYTF. The CDR3 nucleotides are TGTGCCAGCAGTTCCCTTCGAGACTATGGCTACACCTTC. The rearrangement joins TRBV27 to TRBJ1-2; D is unclear. The CDR3 has 13 residues. CDR1 and CDR2 (germline): MNHEY, SMNVEV (reference sequence). Trimming removed 4 bases from V and 3 bases from J, with 9 bases in between.

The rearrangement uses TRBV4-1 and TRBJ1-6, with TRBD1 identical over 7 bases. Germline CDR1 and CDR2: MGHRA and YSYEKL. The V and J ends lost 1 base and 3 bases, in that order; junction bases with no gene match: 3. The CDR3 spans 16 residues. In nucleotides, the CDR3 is TGCGCCAGCAGCCAAGGGACAGGTGTCTATAATTCACCCCTCCACTTT. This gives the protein CASSQGTGVYNSPLHF.

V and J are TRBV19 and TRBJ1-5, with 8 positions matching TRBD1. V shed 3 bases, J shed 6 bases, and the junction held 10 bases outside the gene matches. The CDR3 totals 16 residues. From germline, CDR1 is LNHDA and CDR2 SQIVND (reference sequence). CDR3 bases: TGTGCCAGTAGTATTTCTCTGGACAGGGTGAGTCAGCCCCAGCATTTT. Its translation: CASSISLDRVSQPQHF.

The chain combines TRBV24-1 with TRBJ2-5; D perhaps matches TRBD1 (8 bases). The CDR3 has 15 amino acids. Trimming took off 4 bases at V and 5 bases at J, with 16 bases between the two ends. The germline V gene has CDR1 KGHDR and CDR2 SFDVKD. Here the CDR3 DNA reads TGTGCCACCAGTGAGTGGACAGGGCGGGGGGAGACCCAGTACTTC. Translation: CATSEWTGRGETQYF.

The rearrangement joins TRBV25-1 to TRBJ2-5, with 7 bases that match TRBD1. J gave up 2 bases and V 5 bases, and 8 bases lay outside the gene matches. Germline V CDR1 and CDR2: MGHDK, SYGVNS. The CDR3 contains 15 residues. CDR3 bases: TGTGCCAGCAGTAGGGGGCTTACTAGTCAAGAGACCCAGTACTTC. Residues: CASSRGLTSQETQYF.

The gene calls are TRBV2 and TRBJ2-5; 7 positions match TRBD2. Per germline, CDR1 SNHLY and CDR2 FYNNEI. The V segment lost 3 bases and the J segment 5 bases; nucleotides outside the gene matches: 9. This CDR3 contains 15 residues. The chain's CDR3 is CASSERRGRVETQYF. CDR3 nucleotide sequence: TGTGCCAGCAGTGAGAGACGGGGGAGGGTGGAGACCCAGTACTTC.

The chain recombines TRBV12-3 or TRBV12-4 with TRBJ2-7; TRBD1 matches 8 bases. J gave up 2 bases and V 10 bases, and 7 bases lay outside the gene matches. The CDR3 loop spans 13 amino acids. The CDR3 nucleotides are TGTGCCACCATGACAGGGGCGACCTACGAGCAGTACTTC. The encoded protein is CATMTGATYEQYF.

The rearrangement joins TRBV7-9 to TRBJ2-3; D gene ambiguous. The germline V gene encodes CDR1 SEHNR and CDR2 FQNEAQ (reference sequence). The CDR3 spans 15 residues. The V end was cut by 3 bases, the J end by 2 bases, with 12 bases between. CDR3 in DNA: TGTGCCAGCAGCTTGATCGGGTACTCCACAGATACGCAGTATTTT. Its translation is CASSLIGYSTDTQYF.

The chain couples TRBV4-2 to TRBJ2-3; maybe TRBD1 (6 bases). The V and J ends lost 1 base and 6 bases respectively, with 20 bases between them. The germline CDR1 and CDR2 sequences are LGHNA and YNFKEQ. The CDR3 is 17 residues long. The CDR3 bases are TGTGCCAGCAGCCAAGTGAGGGACACCGTGTTCTCGGATACGCAGTATTTT. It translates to CASSQVRDTVFSDTQYF.

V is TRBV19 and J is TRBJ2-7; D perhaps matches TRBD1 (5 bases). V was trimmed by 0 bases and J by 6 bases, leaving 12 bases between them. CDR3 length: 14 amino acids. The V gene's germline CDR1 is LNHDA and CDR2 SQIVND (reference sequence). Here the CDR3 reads CASSIDPQGPEQYF. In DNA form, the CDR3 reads TGTGCCAGTAGTATAGACCCCCAGGGTCCCGAGCAGTACTTC.

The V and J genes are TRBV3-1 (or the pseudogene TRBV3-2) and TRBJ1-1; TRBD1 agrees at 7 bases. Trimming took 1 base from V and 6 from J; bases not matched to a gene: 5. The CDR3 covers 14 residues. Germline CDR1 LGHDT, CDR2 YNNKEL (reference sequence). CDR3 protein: CASSQVDRVSEAFF. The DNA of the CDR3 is TGTGCCAGCAGCCAAGTAGACAGGGTATCTGAAGCTTTCTTT.

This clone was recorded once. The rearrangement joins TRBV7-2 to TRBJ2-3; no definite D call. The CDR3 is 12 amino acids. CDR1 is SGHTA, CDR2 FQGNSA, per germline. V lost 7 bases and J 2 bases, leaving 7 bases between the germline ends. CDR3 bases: TGTGCCAGCACCCTCTTCACAGATACGCAGTATTTT. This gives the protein CASTLFTDTQYF.

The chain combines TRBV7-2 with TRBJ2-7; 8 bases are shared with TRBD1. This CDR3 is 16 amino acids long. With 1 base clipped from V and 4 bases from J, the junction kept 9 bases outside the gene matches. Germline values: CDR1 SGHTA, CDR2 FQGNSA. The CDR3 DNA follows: TGTGCCAGCAGCTTAGTAAGCGCCAGGGGGCGTTACGAGCAGTACTTC. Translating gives CASSLVSARGRYEQYF.

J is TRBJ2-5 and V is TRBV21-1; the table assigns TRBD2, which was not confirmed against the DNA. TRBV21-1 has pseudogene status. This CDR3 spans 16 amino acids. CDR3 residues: CASGLVLAGGQETQYF. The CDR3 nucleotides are TGTGCCAGCGGTTTGGTCCTAGCGGGGGGTCAAGAGACCCAGTACTTC.

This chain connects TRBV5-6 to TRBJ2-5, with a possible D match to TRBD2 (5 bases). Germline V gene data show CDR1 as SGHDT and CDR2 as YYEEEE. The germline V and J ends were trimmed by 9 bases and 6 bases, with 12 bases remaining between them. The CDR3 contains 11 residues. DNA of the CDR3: TGTGCCACCTCGGCCGGGAAGACCCAGTACTTC. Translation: CATSAGKTQYF.